The 29 T cell receptor beta chains below all came from one sample that was sequenced in a study of CD8 T cells in Susac syndrome. Random-hexamer reverse transcription was applied to roughly 0.45 to 1 ug RNA. One entry per CDR3 protein, called by TCRdb with MiXCR from the immunoSEQ multiplex PCR reads. The table includes about 240,000 distinct CDR3 sequences, less than 96% detected once. Sequencing was carried out using CD4+ T cells from PBMCs. These receptors originate from a human donor with Susac syndrome.

The V call is TRBV29-1, the J call TRBJ1-1; possible D gene TRBD1, 6 bases. CDR1 SQVTM and CDR2 ANQGSEA come from the germline V gene. The CDR3 runs 11 residues. Trimming cost V 4 bases and J 6 bases, with 9 bases left between them. This CDR3 reads CSVGRGAEAFF. The CDR3 region has the DNA TGCAGCGTTGGGAGGGGGGCTGAAGCTTTCTTT.

This chain links TRBV5-4 with TRBJ2-3; D uncertain. Trimming stripped 0 bases from V and 1 base from J, with 6 bases between. In germline, CDR1 is SGHNT, CDR2 YYREEE (reference sequence). The CDR3 is 14 amino acids. DNA of the CDR3: TGTGCCAGCAGCTTGGGTGCTGGCACAGATACGCAGTATTTT. This sequence encodes CASSLGAGTDTQYF.

The chain combines TRBV30 with TRBJ1-5; 9 bases align to TRBD1. V shed 2 bases and J 4 bases; nucleotides not matched to a gene: 9. This CDR3 contains 16 residues. Per the germline V gene, CDR1 is GTSNPN and CDR2 is SVGIG (reference sequence). The CDR3 bases are TGTGCCTGGAGTCAAATCGGGACAGGGAAAAATCAGCCCCAGCATTTT. It codes for CAWSQIGTGKNQPQHF.

The J gene is TRBJ2-7, the V gene TRBV24-1, with D possibly matching TRBD2 (6 bases). This CDR3 contains 14 residues. V lost 10 bases and J lost 4, with 19 bases in between. Germline V CDR1 and CDR2: KGHDR, SFDVKD. The CDR3 sequence: CATDWWAGPYEQYF. DNA for the CDR3: TGTGCCACTGACTGGTGGGCGGGACCTTACGAGCAGTACTTC.

The V gene is TRBV6-6, the J gene TRBJ2-7; 8 nucleotides line up with TRBD1. After removal of 6 bases from V and 2 bases from J, the junction contained 6 bases not matched to a gene. Germline CDR1 reads MNHNY; CDR2 reads SVGAGI (reference sequence). This CDR3 is built from 14 residues. CDR3 sequence reads: CASSPGQDTYEQYF. In DNA, the CDR3 is TGTGCCAGCAGCCCGGGACAGGACACCTACGAGCAGTACTTC.

The J gene is TRBJ1-2, the V gene TRBV14; D is unresolved. The CDR3 extends over 15 amino acids. V lost 1 base to trimming and J lost 6 bases, with 15 bases between them. Germline CDR1 reads SGHDN; CDR2 reads FVKESK. The CDR3 here is CASSQAGWSGNGYTF. CDR3 nucleotides: TGTGCCAGCAGCCAAGCCGGCTGGAGTGGAAATGGCTACACCTTC.

The chain links TRBV7-3 to TRBJ2-1, with TRBD2 identical over 7 bases. The germline V gene has CDR1 SGHTA and CDR2 FQGTGA. This CDR3 contains 16 residues. Unmatched junction bases numbered 9, after V lost 4 bases and J lost 3 bases. The CDR3, as DNA: TGTGCCAGCAGCTCTACTCCGGGACTACTCTACAATGAGCAGTTCTTC. Translation gives CASSSTPGLLYNEQFF. The variable domain in full, with the rest retrieved from reference TRBV7-3 and TRBJ2-1, is GAGVSQTPSNKVTEKGKYVELRCDPISGHTALYWYRQSLGQGPEFLIYFQGTGAADDSGLPNDRFFAVRPEGSVSTLKIQRTERGDSAVYLCASSSTPGLLYNEQFFGPGTRLTVL.

This clonotype came up a few times. This chain joins TRBV18 and TRBJ2-7, with 9 bases fitting TRBD1. The germline V gene encodes CDR1 KGHSH and CDR2 LQKENI. The trim removed 3 bases at V and 0 bases at J, leaving 3 bases unmatched. The CDR3 sequence is 15 residues long. In DNA form, the CDR3 reads TGTGCCAGCTCACCGGGGACAGGGCTCTCCTACGAGCAGTACTTC. It translates to CASSPGTGLSYEQYF.

The chain links TRBV20-1 to TRBJ2-3; 11 bases align to TRBD2. Germline V gene lookup returns CDR1 DFQATT and CDR2 SNEGSKA (reference sequence). With V trimmed by 6 bases and J by 2 bases, 4 bases remained unmatched. The CDR3 consists of 14 residues. The CDR3 nucleotides are TGCAGTGCCACGACTAGCGGGGTCACAGATACGCAGTATTTT. Protein: CSATTSGVTDTQYF.

This clonotype has only a few counts. An end of the junction differs from the germline gene, which may be a read error. The CDR3: CAIPLTSGSTNEQFF. Written as DNA, the CDR3 is TGTGCCATCCCGCTGACTAGCGGGTCCACGAATGAGCAGTTTTTC. The genes are TRBV2 and TRBJ2-1, with 10 nucleotides matching TRBD2. The CDR3 runs 15 residues. Germline CDR1 and CDR2: SNHLY and FYNNEI.

This clonotype has only one observation. CDR3 coding DNA: TGCAGTGCCAAAACTATTACCCACGAGCAGTACTTC. Translation: CSAKTITHEQYF. The V call is TRBV20-1, the J call TRBJ2-7; D unclear. CDR3 size: 12 residues. V lost 6 bases to trimming and J lost 5 bases, with 14 bases between them. The germline CDR1 and CDR2 sequences are DFQATT and SNEGSKA (reference sequence).

The genes are TRBV7-8 and TRBJ2-1; tentatively, D is TRBD2 (6 bases). CDR3 size: 12 residues. Germline V CDR1 and CDR2: SGHVS, FQNEAQ. Trimming removed 8 bases from V and 5 bases from J, with 10 bases in between. In DNA form, the CDR3 reads TGTGCCAGCGGGAGGCTCCACAATGAGCAGTTCTTC. This encodes CASGRLHNEQFF.

In its sample, this clonotype was seen once. The CDR3, as DNA: TGCAGCGTCCGGACAGTCTCTGGAAACACCATATATTTT. Its protein is CSVRTVSGNTIYF. The chain has TRBV29-1 and TRBJ1-3, with D perhaps matching TRBD1 (6 bases). V shed 6 bases and J shed 0 bases, with 9 bases lying between them. Looked up from germline, CDR1 is SQVTM and CDR2 is ANQGSEA. The CDR3 has 13 residues.

The chain carries TRBV12-3 or TRBV12-4 and TRBJ2-2; D is possibly TRBD1 or TRBD2 (5 bases each). V lost 3 bases and J 6 bases, leaving 14 bases between the germline ends. The CDR3 contains 15 residues. This chain's CDR3 is CASSLRGGLSGELFF. In nucleotides, the CDR3 is TGTGCCAGCAGTTTGAGGGGCGGATTGTCCGGGGAGCTGTTTTTT.

This sequence joins TRBV20-1 and TRBJ1-2, with TRBD1 matching over 7 bases. V shed 6 bases, J shed 8 bases, and the junction held 6 bases outside the gene matches. In germline, CDR1 is DFQATT, CDR2 SNEGSKA (reference sequence). This CDR3 is 11 amino acids long. CDR3 residues: CSAYQGEGYTF. DNA for the CDR3: TGCAGTGCCTACCAGGGGGAAGGCTACACCTTC.

V and J are TRBV14 and TRBJ1-1; D may be TRBD1 (5 bases). The V gene's germline CDR1 is SGHDN and CDR2 FVKESK. Trimming cost V 2 bases and J 5 bases, with 18 bases left between them. This CDR3 has 16 amino acids. Here the CDR3 DNA reads TGTGCCAGCAGCCAAATCTCCGGGACCCATGGGACTGAAGCTTTCTTT. It is translated as CASSQISGTHGTEAFF.

The gene calls are TRBV18 and TRBJ1-5; 10 bases agree with TRBD1. The V gene's germline CDR1 is KGHSH and CDR2 LQKENI. The CDR3 has 20 amino acids. J lost 0 bases, V lost 3 bases, and 14 bases had no gene match. CDR3 nucleotide sequence: TGTGCCAGCTCACCTTCCCCGGGACAGGGGTCTGTATATAGCAATCAGCCCCAGCATTTT. It encodes CASSPSPGQGSVYSNQPQHF.

This rearrangement joins TRBV10-3 to TRBJ2-7; possible D gene TRBD2, 6 bases. The CDR3 totals 15 residues. V lost 4 bases to trimming and J lost 7 bases, with 20 bases between them. Germline loops: CDR1 ENHRY, CDR2 SYGVKD. Here the CDR3 DNA reads TGTGCCATCAGTGGGGCGGGACGGCGGTCGGTGGAGCAGTACTTC. Translation gives CAISGAGRRSVEQYF.

This chain connects TRBV9 to TRBJ1-1; 7 positions agree with TRBD1. The germline CDR1 and CDR2 sequences are SGDLS and YYNGEE. Trimming removed 3 bases from V and 3 bases from J; junction bases left unmatched: 5. The CDR3 runs to 14 residues. This CDR3 reads CASSAQQGYTEAFF. In DNA form, the CDR3 reads TGTGCCAGCAGCGCCCAACAGGGGTACACTGAAGCTTTCTTT.

The rearrangement joins TRBV4-1 to TRBJ2-7, with TRBD1 matching over 9 bases. V trimming: 4 bases; J trimming: 6 bases; junction bases outside the gene matches: 16. The V gene's germline CDR1 is MGHRA and CDR2 YSYEKL. CDR3 length: 17 amino acids. CDR3 loop: CASSLRGDREGLGEQYF. Here the CDR3 DNA reads TGCGCCAGCAGCCTCCGCGGGGACAGGGAGGGTTTAGGCGAGCAGTACTTC.

This clonotype appeared once. The chain recombines TRBV4-1 with TRBJ2-5; TRBD2 aligns across 14 bases. Germline assignment: CDR1 MGHRA and CDR2 YSYEKL. The CDR3 is 17 residues long. The V gene end was trimmed by 1 base and the J gene end by 5 bases; junction bases not matched to a gene: 6. CDR3 sequence: CASSQVGRTSGRETQYF. CDR3 DNA: TGCGCCAGCAGCCAAGTCGGTAGGACTAGCGGGAGGGAGACCCAGTACTTC.

The chain joins TRBV28 to TRBJ1-5; D ambiguous. V was clipped by 6 bases and J by 7 bases, with 10 bases between them. The CDR3 has 12 amino acids. Germline lookup yields CDR1 MDHEN and CDR2 SYDVKM. In DNA, the CDR3 is TGTGCCAGCAGAAAGAGGAGGCAGCCCCAGCATTTT. It encodes CASRKRRQPQHF.

J is TRBJ2-1 and V is TRBV4-1; 7 positions agree with TRBD2. Germline V gives CDR1 MGHRA, CDR2 YSYEKL. V gave up 3 bases and J gave up 3 bases; unmatched junction bases: 5. This CDR3 is built from 15 residues. The CDR3: CASSHLGTIYNEQFF. Written as DNA, the CDR3 is TGCGCCAGCAGCCATCTCGGGACTATCTACAATGAGCAGTTCTTC.

V usage is TRBV28 and J usage is TRBJ1-1; 12 bases are a match to TRBD1. Per germline, CDR1 MDHEN and CDR2 SYDVKM. The CDR3 contains 18 residues. Germline trimming cut 8 bases from V and 6 bases from J; bases unmatched to any gene: 19. The CDR3 is CASGLTAGTGGSYAEAFF. In DNA form, the CDR3 reads TGTGCCAGCGGACTCACGGCCGGGACAGGGGGCTCTTACGCTGAAGCTTTCTTT. Drawing the rest from reference TRBV28 and TRBJ1-1, the complete variable domain is DVKVTQSSRYLVKRTGEKVFLECVQDMDHENMFWYRQDPGLGLRLIYFSYDVKMKEKGDIPEGYSVSREKKERFSLILESASTNQTSMYLCASGLTAGTGGSYAEAFFGQGTRLTVV.

This clonotype was seen only once. The chain couples TRBV20-1 to TRBJ1-3; TRBD1 agrees at 7 bases. This CDR3 spans 15 amino acids. Unmatched junction bases numbered 12, after V lost 3 bases and J lost 7 bases. CDR1 and CDR2 from the germline V gene are DFQATT and SNEGSKA (reference sequence). The CDR3 DNA sequence: TGCAGTGCTAGTCGCGCGTCAGGGGGTCGCAACACCATATATTTT. Its protein product is CSASRASGGRNTIYF.

The rearrangement joins TRBV28 to TRBJ1-4; no clear D gene. Trimming shortened V by 5 bases and J by 2 bases, and 9 bases separated the two germline ends. Germline V gives CDR1 MDHEN, CDR2 SYDVKM. This CDR3 contains 14 residues. As DNA, the CDR3 is TGTGCCAGCAGTCTACCCACCACTAATGAAAAACTGTTTTTT. It translates to CASSLPTTNEKLFF.

The chain recombines TRBV20-1 with TRBJ2-3; the D is unclear. Germline CDR1 DFQATT, CDR2 SNEGSKA (reference sequence). This CDR3 has 11 residues. Trimming cost V 2 bases and J 6 bases, with 6 bases left between them. CDR3 region: CSARPGDTQYF. In DNA, the CDR3 is TGCAGTGCTAGACCCGGGGATACGCAGTATTTT.

The rearrangement uses TRBV5-1 and TRBJ2-5; possibly TRBD1 for D (5 bases). V lost 4 bases and J lost 4, with 14 bases in between. The V gene's germline CDR1 is SGHRS and CDR2 YFSETQ. The CDR3 has 14 amino acids. The CDR3 protein is CASSLDSKLETQYF. CDR3 DNA: TGCGCCAGCAGCCTTGACAGCAAACTAGAGACCCAGTACTTC.

The chain couples TRBV7-9 to TRBJ1-4; 10 bases map to TRBD1. V was clipped by 5 bases and J by 7 bases; unmatched bases: 10. Looked up from germline, CDR1 is SEHNR and CDR2 is FQNEAQ (reference sequence). This CDR3 is built from 16 residues. The CDR3 loop is CASSIRRDRGGEKLFF. In DNA form, the CDR3 reads TGTGCCAGCAGCATACGCCGGGACAGGGGAGGTGAAAAACTGTTTTTT.